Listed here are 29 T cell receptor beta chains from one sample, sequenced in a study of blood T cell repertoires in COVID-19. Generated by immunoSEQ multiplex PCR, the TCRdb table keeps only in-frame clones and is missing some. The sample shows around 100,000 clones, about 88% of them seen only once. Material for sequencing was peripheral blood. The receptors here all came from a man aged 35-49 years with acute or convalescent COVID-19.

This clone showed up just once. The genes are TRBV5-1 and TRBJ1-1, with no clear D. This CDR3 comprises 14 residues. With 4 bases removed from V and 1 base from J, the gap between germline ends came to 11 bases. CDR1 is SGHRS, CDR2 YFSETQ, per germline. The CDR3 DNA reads TGCGCCAGCAGCCCCGGGGTTAGGAACACTGAAGCTTTCTTT. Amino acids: CASSPGVRNTEAFF.

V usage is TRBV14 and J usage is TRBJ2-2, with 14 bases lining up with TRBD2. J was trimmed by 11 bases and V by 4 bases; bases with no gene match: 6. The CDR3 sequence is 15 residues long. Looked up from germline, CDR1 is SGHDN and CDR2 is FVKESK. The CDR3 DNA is TGTGCCAGCAGCCCACCGGGGACTAGCGGGAGCGAGCTGTTTTTT. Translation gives CASSPPGTSGSELFF. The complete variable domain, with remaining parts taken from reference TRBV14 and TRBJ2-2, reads EAGVTQFPSHSVIEKGQTVTLRCDPISGHDNLYWYRRVMGKEIKFLLHFVKESKQDESGMPNNRFLAERTGGTYSTLKVQPAELEDSGVYFCASSPPGTSGSELFFGEGSRLTVL.

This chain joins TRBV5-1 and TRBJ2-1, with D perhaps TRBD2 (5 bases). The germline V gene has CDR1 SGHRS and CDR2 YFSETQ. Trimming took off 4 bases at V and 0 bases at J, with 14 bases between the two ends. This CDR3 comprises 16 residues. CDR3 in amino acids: CASSTRRTGSYNEQFF. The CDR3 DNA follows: TGCGCCAGCAGCACCCGTCGGACTGGCTCCTACAATGAGCAGTTCTTC.

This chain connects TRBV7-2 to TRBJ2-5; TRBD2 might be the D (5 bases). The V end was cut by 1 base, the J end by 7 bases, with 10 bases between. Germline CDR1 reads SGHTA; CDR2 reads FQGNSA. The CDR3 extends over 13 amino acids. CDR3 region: CASSLGTSATQYF. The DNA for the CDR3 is TGTGCCAGCAGCTTAGGGACTTCGGCGACCCAGTACTTC.

CDR3 coding DNA: TGTGCCAGCAGCTCGAGGACAGGGGGGGCAGATACGCAGTATTTT. Protein: CASSSRTGGADTQYF. The chain carries TRBV11-2 and TRBJ2-3; 10 nucleotides agree with TRBD1. V lost 4 bases, J lost 4 bases, and 5 bases stayed unmatched. Germline V lookup: CDR1 SGHAT, CDR2 FQNNGV. This CDR3 is 15 amino acids long.

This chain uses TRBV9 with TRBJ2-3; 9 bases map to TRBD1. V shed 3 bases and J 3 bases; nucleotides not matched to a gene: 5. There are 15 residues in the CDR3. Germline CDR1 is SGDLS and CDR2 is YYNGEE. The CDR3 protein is CASSEGTGLTDTQYF. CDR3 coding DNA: TGTGCCAGCAGCGAGGGGACAGGGCTTACAGATACGCAGTATTTT.

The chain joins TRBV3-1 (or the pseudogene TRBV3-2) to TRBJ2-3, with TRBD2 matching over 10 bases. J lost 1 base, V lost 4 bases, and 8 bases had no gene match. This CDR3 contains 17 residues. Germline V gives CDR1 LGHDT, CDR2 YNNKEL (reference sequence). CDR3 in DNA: TGTGCCAGCAGCCCCACTCGTCTAGCGGGAGGCACAGATACGCAGTATTTT. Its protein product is CASSPTRLAGGTDTQYF.

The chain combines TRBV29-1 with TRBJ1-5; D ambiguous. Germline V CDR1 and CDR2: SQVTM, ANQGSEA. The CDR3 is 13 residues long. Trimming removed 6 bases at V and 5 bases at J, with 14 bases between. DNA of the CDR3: TGCAGCGTCGCCGCAGGTTTCGATCAGCCCCAGCATTTT. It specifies CSVAAGFDQPQHF.

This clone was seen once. Here the CDR3 reads CASSDVTEGEKLFF. The CDR3 region has the DNA TGTGCCAGCAGTGACGTGACGGAGGGGGAAAAACTGTTTTTT. This rearrangement joins TRBV6-1 to TRBJ1-4, with D tentatively TRBD1 (5 bases). Looked up from germline, CDR1 is MNHNS and CDR2 is SASEGT. V lost 3 bases and J 8 bases, leaving 13 bases between the germline ends. The CDR3 covers 14 residues.

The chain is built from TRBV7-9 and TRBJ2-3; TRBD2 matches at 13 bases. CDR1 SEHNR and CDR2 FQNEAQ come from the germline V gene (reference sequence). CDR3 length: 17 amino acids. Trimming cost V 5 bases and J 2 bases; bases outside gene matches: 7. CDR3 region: CASSAGLAGAITDTQYF. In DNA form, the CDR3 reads TGTGCCAGCAGCGCAGGACTAGCGGGGGCCATCACAGATACGCAGTATTTT.

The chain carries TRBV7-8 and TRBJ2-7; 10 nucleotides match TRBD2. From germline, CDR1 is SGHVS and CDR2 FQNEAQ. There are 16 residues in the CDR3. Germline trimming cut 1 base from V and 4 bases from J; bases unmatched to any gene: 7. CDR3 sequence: CASSLGFRTSGYEQYF. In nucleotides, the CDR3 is TGTGCCAGCAGCTTAGGTTTCAGGACTAGCGGTTACGAGCAGTACTTC. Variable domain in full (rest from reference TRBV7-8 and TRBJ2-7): GAGVSQSPRYKVAKRGQDVALRCDPISGHVSLFWYQQALGQGPEFLTYFQNEAQLDKSGLPSDRFFAERPEGSVSTLKIQRTQQEDSAVYLCASSLGFRTSGYEQYFGPGTRLTVT.

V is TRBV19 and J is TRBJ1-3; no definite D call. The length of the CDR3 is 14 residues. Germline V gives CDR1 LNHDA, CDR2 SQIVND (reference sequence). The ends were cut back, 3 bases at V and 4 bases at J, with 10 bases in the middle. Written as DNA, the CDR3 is TGTGCCAGTAGTATCTCTAAAGTCGGAAACACCATATATTTT. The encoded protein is CASSISKVGNTIYF.

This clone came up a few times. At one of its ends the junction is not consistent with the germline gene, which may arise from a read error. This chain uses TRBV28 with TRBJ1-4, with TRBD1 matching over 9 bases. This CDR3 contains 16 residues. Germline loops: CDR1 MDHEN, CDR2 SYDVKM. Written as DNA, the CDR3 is TGTGCCAGCAGTATATGGGACAGGGCAACTAATGAAAAACTGTTTTTT. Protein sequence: CASSIWDRATNEKLFF. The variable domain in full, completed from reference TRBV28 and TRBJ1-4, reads DVKVTQSSRYLVKRTGEKVFLECVQDMDHENMFWYRQDPGLGLRLIYFSYDVKMKEKGDIPEGYSVSREKKERFSLILESASTNQTSMYLCASSIWDRATNEKLFFGSGTQLSVL.

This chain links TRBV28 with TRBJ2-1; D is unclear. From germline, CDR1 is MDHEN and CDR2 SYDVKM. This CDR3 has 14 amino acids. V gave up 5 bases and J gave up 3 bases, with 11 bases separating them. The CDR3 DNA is TGTGCCAGCAGTCTCCATGTAGTCTACAATGAGCAGTTCTTC. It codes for CASSLHVVYNEQFF.

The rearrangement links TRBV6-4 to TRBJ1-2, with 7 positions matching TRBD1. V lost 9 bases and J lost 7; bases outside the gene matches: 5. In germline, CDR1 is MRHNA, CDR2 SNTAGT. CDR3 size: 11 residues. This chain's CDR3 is CASSGGLGYTF. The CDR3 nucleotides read TGTGCCAGTTCAGGGGGGCTTGGCTACACCTTC.

The CDR3 here is CASRSWALTSGSYEQYF. The CDR3, as DNA: TGTGCCAGCAGAAGTTGGGCCCTTACTAGCGGGAGCTACGAGCAGTACTTC. This rearrangement joins TRBV28 to TRBJ2-7; 11 positions agree with TRBD2. Trimming cost V 6 bases and J 3 bases; bases outside gene matches: 13. The V gene's germline CDR1 is MDHEN and CDR2 SYDVKM. This CDR3 comprises 17 residues.

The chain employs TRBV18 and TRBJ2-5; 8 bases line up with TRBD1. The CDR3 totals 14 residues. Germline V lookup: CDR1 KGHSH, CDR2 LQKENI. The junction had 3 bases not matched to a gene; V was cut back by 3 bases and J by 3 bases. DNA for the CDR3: TGTGCCAGCTCACCCCTGGACAGGGAAGAGACCCAGTACTTC. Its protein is CASSPLDREETQYF.

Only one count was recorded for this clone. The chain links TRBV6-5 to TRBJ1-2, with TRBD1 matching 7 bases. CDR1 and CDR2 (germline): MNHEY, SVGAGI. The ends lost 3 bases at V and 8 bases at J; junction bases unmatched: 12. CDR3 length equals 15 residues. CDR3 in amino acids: CASSYGQERSGGYTF. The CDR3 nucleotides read TGTGCCAGCAGTTATGGACAGGAGAGGTCTGGAGGCTACACCTTC.

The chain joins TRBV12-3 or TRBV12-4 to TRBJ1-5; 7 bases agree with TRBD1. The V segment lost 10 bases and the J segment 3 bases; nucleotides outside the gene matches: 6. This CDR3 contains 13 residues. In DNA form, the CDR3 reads TGTGCCACCCAGGGACAGAACAATCAGCCCCAGCATTTT. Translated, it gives CATQGQNNQPQHF.

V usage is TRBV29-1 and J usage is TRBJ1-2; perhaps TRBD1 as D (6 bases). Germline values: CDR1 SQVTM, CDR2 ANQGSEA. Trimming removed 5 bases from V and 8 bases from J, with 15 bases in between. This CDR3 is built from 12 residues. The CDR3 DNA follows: TGCAGCGTTATGGACAGCTCGGGGGGCTACACCTTC. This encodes CSVMDSSGGYTF.

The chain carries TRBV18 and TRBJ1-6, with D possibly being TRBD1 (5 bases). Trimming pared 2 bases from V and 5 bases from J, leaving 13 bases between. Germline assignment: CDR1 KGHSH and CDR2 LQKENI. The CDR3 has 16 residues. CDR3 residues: CASSPSNTRDNSPLHF. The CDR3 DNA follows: TGTGCCAGCTCACCATCAAATACCAGGGATAATTCACCCCTCCACTTT.

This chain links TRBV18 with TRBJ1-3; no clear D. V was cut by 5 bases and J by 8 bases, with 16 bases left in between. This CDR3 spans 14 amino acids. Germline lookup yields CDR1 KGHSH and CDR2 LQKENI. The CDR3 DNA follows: TGTGCCAGCTCATCGCGGGCCCCCGGGGACACCATATATTTT. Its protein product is CASSSRAPGDTIYF.

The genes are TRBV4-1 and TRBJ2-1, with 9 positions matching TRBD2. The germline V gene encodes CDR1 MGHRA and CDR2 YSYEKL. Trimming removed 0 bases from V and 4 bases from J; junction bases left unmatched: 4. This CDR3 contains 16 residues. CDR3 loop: CASSQERLAAYNEQFF. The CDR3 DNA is TGCGCCAGCAGCCAAGAAAGACTAGCGGCATACAATGAGCAGTTCTTC.

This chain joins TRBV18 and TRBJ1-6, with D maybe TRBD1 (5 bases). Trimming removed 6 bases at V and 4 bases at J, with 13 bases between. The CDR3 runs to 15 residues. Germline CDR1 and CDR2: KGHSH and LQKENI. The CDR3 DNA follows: TGTGCCAGCTCCCGAACGGGGGGTTATAATTCACCCCTCCACTTT. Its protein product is CASSRTGGYNSPLHF. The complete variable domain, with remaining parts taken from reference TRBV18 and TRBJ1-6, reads NAGVMQNPRHLVRRRGQEARLRCSPMKGHSHVYWYRQLPEEGLKFMVYLQKENIIDESGMPKERFSAEFPKEGPSILRIQQVVRGDSAAYFCASSRTGGYNSPLHFGNGTRLTVT.

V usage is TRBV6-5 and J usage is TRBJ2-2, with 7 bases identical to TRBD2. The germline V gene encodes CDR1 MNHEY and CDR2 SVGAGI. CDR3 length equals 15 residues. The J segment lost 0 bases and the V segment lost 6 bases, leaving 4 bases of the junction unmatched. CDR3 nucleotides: TGTGCCAGCAGACTGGGGGGGGCGAACACCGGGGAGCTGTTTTTT. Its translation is CASRLGGANTGELFF.

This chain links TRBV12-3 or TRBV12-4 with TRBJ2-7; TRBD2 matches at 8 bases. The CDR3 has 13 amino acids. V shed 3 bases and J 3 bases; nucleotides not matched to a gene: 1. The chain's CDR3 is CASSFLAGYEQYF. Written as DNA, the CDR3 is TGTGCCAGCAGTTTTCTAGCGGGCTACGAGCAGTACTTC.

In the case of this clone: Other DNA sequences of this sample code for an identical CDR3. For the CDR3, the DNA is TGTGCCAGCAGTAGGCAGGGGGACTATGGCTACACCTTC. Protein product: CASSRQGDYGYTF. The rearrangement uses TRBV2 and TRBJ1-2, with 7 bases identical to TRBD1. The CDR3 runs to 13 residues. Germline CDR1 reads SNHLY; CDR2 reads FYNNEI. V trimming: 5 bases; J trimming: 3 bases; junction bases outside the gene matches: 3.

Here the CDR3 reads CASSAQGGNQPQHF. The CDR3 nucleotides read TGTGCCAGCAGTGCGCAGGGGGGTAATCAGCCCCAGCATTTT. The gene calls are TRBV2 and TRBJ1-5; 7 bases align to TRBD1. This CDR3 contains 14 residues. Germline CDR1 reads SNHLY; CDR2 reads FYNNEI. V shed 4 bases and J 4 bases; nucleotides not matched to a gene: 4. Together with reference TRBV2 and TRBJ1-5, the CDR3 gives the full variable domain: EPEVTQTPSHQVTQMGQEVILRCVPISNHLYFYWYRQILGQKVEFLVSFYNNEISEKSEIFDDQFSVERPDGSNFTLKIRSTKLEDSAMYFCASSAQGGNQPQHFGDGTRLSIL.

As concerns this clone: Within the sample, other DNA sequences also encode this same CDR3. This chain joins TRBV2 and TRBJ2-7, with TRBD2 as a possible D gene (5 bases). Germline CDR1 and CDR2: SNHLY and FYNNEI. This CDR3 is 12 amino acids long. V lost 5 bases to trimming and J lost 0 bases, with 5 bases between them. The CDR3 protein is CASSRDSYEQYF. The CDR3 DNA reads TGTGCCAGCAGTCGGGACTCCTACGAGCAGTACTTC.